The 18 T cell receptor beta chains below all came from one sample that was sequenced in a study of T cells in Graves' hyperthyroidism and ophthalmopathy. There were TCR beta CDR3 regions amplified from RNA transcripts. In the first-round RT-PCR of the TCR CDR3, the HTBI primer set was used. MiXCR, applied by TCRdb to the multiplex PCR reads, yields one record per CDR3 protein. The table has approximately 320,000 distinct CDR3 sequences, approximately 16% seen once; the top ten hold around 34%. The sequencing input was blood. The receptors stem from a young man with Graves' hyperthyroidism.

This clonotype has ten or more counts. V and J are TRBV5-1 and TRBJ2-3; tentatively, D is TRBD2 (6 bases). The length of the CDR3 is 14 residues. In germline, CDR1 is SGHRS, CDR2 YFSETQ. Deletions cut 6 bases from V and 2 bases from J, with 13 bases between. CDR3 in amino acids: CASNRLASTDTQYF. The DNA of the CDR3 is TGCGCCAGCAACCGTCTAGCGTCCACAGATACGCAGTATTTT.

J is TRBJ1-2 and V is TRBV27; no definite D call. Germline lookup yields CDR1 MNHEY and CDR2 SMNVEV (reference sequence). The CDR3 sequence is 14 residues long. V was cut by 3 bases and J by 4 bases, with 12 bases left in between. CDR3 residues: CASSFRNEAYGYTF. The CDR3 region has the DNA TGTGCCAGCAGTTTCCGGAACGAGGCCTATGGCTACACCTTC.

In its sample, this clonotype was seen a few times. This sequence joins TRBV12-3 or TRBV12-4 and TRBJ2-3, with D perhaps matching TRBD1 or TRBD2 (6 bases each). Trimming took off 8 bases at V and 9 bases at J, with 21 bases between the two ends. The CDR3 is made up of 14 amino acids. The CDR3 DNA is TGTGCCAGCGGTGGGGGGCCGAGCACAGGGACGCAGTATTTT. Translation gives CASGGGPSTGTQYF.

This clonotype was counted a few times. J is TRBJ1-5 and V is TRBV24-1; no definite D call. The length of the CDR3 is 14 residues. The germline CDR1 and CDR2 sequences are KGHDR and SFDVKD. V lost 3 bases, J lost 3 bases, and 8 bases lay in between. CDR3 amino acids: CATSDGWPNQPQHF. CDR3 nucleotide sequence: TGTGCCACCAGTGATGGTTGGCCCAATCAGCCCCAGCATTTT.

This clonotype came up a few times. V and J are TRBV27 and TRBJ2-3, with D possibly matching TRBD1 (6 bases). V was shortened by 5 bases and J by 4 bases, with 13 bases between the two germline ends. Germline lookup yields CDR1 MNHEY and CDR2 SMNVEV (reference sequence). The CDR3 sequence is 14 residues long. The CDR3: CASSPTTGADTQYF. CDR3 nucleotides: TGTGCCAGCAGTCCCACGACAGGCGCAGATACGCAGTATTTT.

This clonotype was found a few times. The chain combines TRBV29-1 with TRBJ2-3; TRBD2 aligns across 10 bases. Trimming cost V 4 bases and J 9 bases; bases outside gene matches: 10. Germline CDR1 SQVTM, CDR2 ANQGSEA. The CDR3 contains 14 residues. CDR3 coding DNA: TGCAGCGTTGCCGGGACTAGCGCCTATGGAACGCAGTATTTT. As protein: CSVAGTSAYGTQYF.

V is TRBV30 and J is TRBJ1-6; TRBD1 agrees at 9 bases. The V and J ends lost 2 bases and 10 bases, in that order; junction bases with no gene match: 9. This CDR3 is built from 15 residues. Germline V gives CDR1 GTSNPN, CDR2 SVGIG (reference sequence). The CDR3 DNA is TGTGCCTGGAGTTCTACAGGGGGCTCAGGGTCACCCCTCCACTTT. Translation: CAWSSTGGSGSPLHF.

This clonotype has ten or more counts. The chain employs TRBV28 and TRBJ2-7; the D is unclear. The CDR3 runs to 13 residues. V lost 1 base and J 4 bases, leaving 8 bases between the germline ends. From germline, CDR1 is MDHEN and CDR2 SYDVKM. The CDR3 nucleotides read TGTGCCAGCAGTTTATTTACAGCTTACGAGCAGTACTTC. Encoded protein: CASSLFTAYEQYF.

This clonotype appeared a few times. The CDR3 nucleotides read TGTGCCAGCATTGGGGCTAGCAATCAGCCCCAGCATTTT. It specifies CASIGASNQPQHF. The chain links TRBV6-1 to TRBJ1-5, with D perhaps matching TRBD1 (5 bases). The CDR3 is made up of 13 amino acids. Germline loops: CDR1 MNHNS, CDR2 SASEGT. Deletions cut 7 bases from V and 0 bases from J, with 7 bases between.

This clonotype was observed at least ten times. V is TRBV20-1 and J is TRBJ2-1; 10 bases match TRBD2. CDR1 and CDR2 (germline): DFQATT, SNEGSKA (reference sequence). This CDR3 is 16 amino acids long. J gave up 0 bases and V 3 bases, and 5 bases lay outside the gene matches. The chain's CDR3 is CSASRASGSSYNEQFF. In DNA, the CDR3 is TGCAGTGCTAGTCGGGCTAGCGGGAGCTCCTACAATGAGCAGTTCTTC.

This chain connects TRBV7-9 to TRBJ2-5, with a weak D call TRBD2 (6 bases). The germline CDR1 and CDR2 sequences are SEHNR and FQNEAQ (reference sequence). The CDR3 sequence is 14 residues long. Trimming removed 3 bases at V and 5 bases at J, with 13 bases between. The chain's CDR3 is CASSLEGRGETQYF. The CDR3, as DNA: TGTGCCAGCAGCTTGGAGGGCCGGGGGGAGACCCAGTACTTC.

This clonotype was seen ten or more times. The J gene is TRBJ1-2, the V gene TRBV29-1; 10 bases fit TRBD1. Trimming took 8 bases from V and 6 from J; bases not matched to a gene: 9. Germline lookup yields CDR1 SQVTM and CDR2 ANQGSEA. CDR3 length: 13 residues. Here the CDR3 DNA reads TGCAGCACCCCTTCCGGGACAGGGGATGGCTACACCTTC. Translated: CSTPSGTGDGYTF.

This clonotype was recorded at least ten times. V and J are TRBV20-1 and TRBJ2-7; no firm D call. The germline V and J ends were trimmed by 3 bases and 3 bases, with 12 bases remaining between them. Looked up from germline, CDR1 is DFQATT and CDR2 is SNEGSKA (reference sequence). The CDR3 extends over 13 amino acids. The CDR3 reads CSASAGLNYEQYF. CDR3 bases: TGCAGTGCTAGTGCTGGATTGAACTACGAGCAGTACTTC.

This clonotype has just a few counts. J is TRBJ1-1 and V is TRBV20-1; possible D gene TRBD1, 5 bases. The CDR3 contains 16 residues. Germline V CDR1 and CDR2: DFQATT, SNEGSKA (reference sequence). The germline V and J ends were trimmed by 2 bases and 8 bases, with 24 bases remaining between them. The CDR3: CSARKGPDNYKIEAFF. The CDR3 DNA reads TGCAGTGCTAGAAAGGGGCCCGACAACTACAAAATCGAAGCTTTCTTT.

With respect to this clonotype: A clone one base away is much larger, so this may be a read error. The chain recombines TRBV2 with TRBJ2-2; 7 bases match TRBD1. Germline V CDR1 and CDR2: SNHLY, FYNNEI. The V and J ends lost 5 bases and 3 bases, in that order; junction bases with no gene match: 3. The CDR3 contains 14 residues. CDR3 DNA: TGTGCCAGCAGTCGGGACAGCCACACCGGGGAGCTGTTTTTT. This encodes CASSRDSHTGELFF.

The table lists this clonotype with many counts. The V and J genes are TRBV28 and TRBJ1-4; a weak D match, TRBD1 (5 bases). Trimming took off 5 bases at V and 4 bases at J, with 14 bases between the two ends. The CDR3 contains 15 residues. Germline values: CDR1 MDHEN, CDR2 SYDVKM. In DNA form, the CDR3 reads TGTGCCAGCAGTCCAGTCCCCAGGGTTAATGAAAAACTGTTTTTT. Translation: CASSPVPRVNEKLFF.

Ten or more counts support this clonotype. This chain joins TRBV5-6 and TRBJ2-1, with D perhaps given as TRBD1 or TRBD2 (5 bases each). V lost 4 bases to trimming and J lost 10 bases, with 12 bases between them. This CDR3 has 12 residues. Germline CDR1 is SGHDT and CDR2 is YYEEEE. The CDR3 spells CASSLGTGEQFF. The CDR3 DNA is TGTGCCAGCAGCCTAGGGACGGGCGAGCAGTTCTTC.

This clonotype was observed many times. The chain employs TRBV2 and TRBJ2-5; 14 positions match TRBD2. Trimming removed 4 bases from V and 4 bases from J; junction bases left unmatched: 2. This CDR3 is 15 amino acids long. Per the germline V gene, CDR1 is SNHLY and CDR2 is FYNNEI. CDR3 nucleotide sequence: TGTGCCAGCAGTGGACTAGCGGGAGGGCGAGAGACCCAGTACTTC. This gives the protein CASSGLAGGRETQYF.